The 28 T cell receptor beta chains given below trace back to one sample, sequenced in a study of OX40 agonist ivuxolimab in advanced cancers. This table comes from immunoSEQ multiplex PCR, and its TCRdb copy is limited to in-frame clones, with some not included. Here the sample spans some 70,000 clones, about nine tenths being singletons. This material consisted of CD4+ or CD8+ T cells sorted from blood, taken in a trial of the OX40 agonist ivuxolimab. All receptors derive from an adult with an advanced solid tumor such as melanoma, head and neck, liver or kidney cancer.

CDR3 sequence: CASSLGGRTEAFF. DNA for the CDR3: TGTGCCAGCAGTTTAGGGGGGCGGACTGAAGCTTTCTTT. The chain uses TRBV28 and TRBJ1-1; D might be TRBD1 (6 bases). The CDR3 is 13 amino acids. The V end lost 2 bases, the J end lost 5 bases, and 9 bases lay between the germline ends. The germline V gene has CDR1 MDHEN and CDR2 SYDVKM. The whole variable domain, filled in from reference TRBV28 and TRBJ1-1, reads DVKVTQSSRYLVKRTGEKVFLECVQDMDHENMFWYRQDPGLGLRLIYFSYDVKMKEKGDIPEGYSVSREKKERFSLILESASTNQTSMYLCASSLGGRTEAFFGQGTRLTVV.

The rearrangement uses TRBV5-6 and TRBJ2-1, with 7 bases identical to TRBD2. After removal of 3 bases from V and 8 bases from J, the junction contained 5 bases not matched to a gene. CDR1 is SGHDT and CDR2 is YYEEEE in the germline V gene. CDR3 length: 13 residues. CDR3 protein: CASSWGTSDEQFF. CDR3 DNA sequence: TGTGCCAGCAGCTGGGGAACTAGCGATGAGCAGTTCTTC. Full variable domain (missing parts from reference TRBV5-6 and TRBJ2-1): DAGVTQSPTHLIKTRGQQVTLRCSPKSGHDTVSWYQQALGQGPQFIFQYYEEEERQRGNFPDRFSGHQFPNYSSELNVNALLLGDSALYLCASSWGTSDEQFFGPGTRLTVL.

The gene calls are TRBV2 and TRBJ2-7; 7 nucleotides line up with TRBD1. V was clipped by 5 bases and J by 13 bases; unmatched bases: 8. Germline CDR1 SNHLY, CDR2 FYNNEI. The CDR3 runs 11 residues. CDR3 amino acids: CASSYTGTAYF. In nucleotides, the CDR3 is TGTGCCAGCAGTTACACCGGGACAGCCTACTTC.

The chain uses TRBV11-2 and TRBJ2-7; TRBD2 might be the D (6 bases). CDR3 length: 12 residues. V was cut by 0 bases and J by 12 bases, with 12 bases left in between. The V gene's germline CDR1 is SGHAT and CDR2 FQNNGV. CDR3 region: CASSLEETSSYF. The DNA of the CDR3 is TGTGCCAGCAGCTTAGAAGAGACTAGTTCGTACTTC. Full variable domain (outside the CDR3, taken from reference TRBV11-2 and TRBJ2-7): EAGVAQSPRYKIIEKRQSVAFWCNPISGHATLYWYQQILGQGPKLLIQFQNNGVVDDSQLPKDRFSAERLKGVDSTLKIQPAKLEDSAVYLCASSLEETSSYFGPGTRLTVT.

The gene calls are TRBV5-1 and TRBJ2-3; weak D call: TRBD2 (5 bases). The germline gives CDR1 SGHRS, CDR2 YFSETQ. V lost 0 bases, J lost 1 base, and 6 bases lay in between. This CDR3 spans 14 amino acids. The CDR3 region is CASSLDSGTDTQYF. In nucleotides, the CDR3 is TGCGCCAGCAGCTTGGATAGCGGCACAGATACGCAGTATTTT.

The gene calls are TRBV27 and TRBJ2-6; no clear D gene. Between the trimmed V and J ends, which lost 6 bases and 2 bases, there was a span of 5 bases. The V gene's germline CDR1 is MNHEY and CDR2 SMNVEV (reference sequence). The CDR3 contains 13 residues. The CDR3 sequence: CASREAGANVLTF. The CDR3 DNA sequence: TGTGCCAGCAGGGAAGCTGGGGCCAACGTCCTGACTTTC.

The gene calls are TRBV27 and TRBJ2-5; 8 bases are shared with TRBD1. The better agreement between TRBJ2-7 and the DNA end casts doubt on the J call. Germline CDR1 reads MNHEY; CDR2 reads SMNVEV (reference sequence). The CDR3 sequence is 15 residues long. CDR3 bases: TGTGCCAGCAGTCCCTGGACAGGGAAGGGGGACGAGCAGTACTTC. This translates into CASSPWTGKGDEQYF.

The gene calls are TRBV18 and TRBJ1-3; 7 bases map to TRBD1. There are 16 residues in the CDR3. V shed 3 bases, J shed 0 bases, and the junction held 5 bases outside the gene matches. Germline V gives CDR1 KGHSH, CDR2 LQKENI. CDR3 in DNA: TGTGCCAGCTCACCGGGACAGCGAAACTCTGGAAACACCATATATTTT. This encodes CASSPGQRNSGNTIYF.

This clone was observed once. The chain uses TRBV7-2 and TRBJ2-7, with TRBD1 matching 9 bases. Germline lookup yields CDR1 SGHTA and CDR2 FQGNSA. Germline trimming cut 3 bases from V and 5 bases from J; bases unmatched to any gene: 5. The CDR3 covers 14 residues. The CDR3 loop reads CASSLAQGAHEQYF. CDR3 nucleotides: TGTGCCAGCAGCTTGGCACAGGGGGCCCACGAGCAGTACTTC.

The rearrangement links TRBV5-1 to TRBJ1-2; the D gene is possibly TRBD1 (5 bases). The germline V gene encodes CDR1 SGHRS and CDR2 YFSETQ. Trimming cost V 0 bases and J 4 bases, with 7 bases left between them. The CDR3 has 13 amino acids. The CDR3, as DNA: TGCGCCAGCAGCTTGGATCAGGGCTATGGCTACACCTTC. Translated: CASSLDQGYGYTF.

The chain has TRBV10-3 and TRBJ2-3, with 8 bases lining up with TRBD1. Germline CDR1 reads ENHRY; CDR2 reads SYGVKD. Losses at the gene ends were 4 bases for V and 1 base for J; bases not matched to a gene: 1. The length of the CDR3 is 14 residues. The CDR3, as DNA: TGTGCCATCAGTGTGACAGGGGGCACAGATACGCAGTATTTT. It specifies CAISVTGGTDTQYF.

The chain recombines TRBV4-1 with TRBJ2-3; 9 positions match TRBD2. Germline assignment: CDR1 MGHRA and CDR2 YSYEKL. V shed 2 bases, J shed 2 bases, and the junction held 11 bases outside the gene matches. CDR3 size: 18 residues. The CDR3 region is CASSQSRLAELLTDTQYF. The CDR3 DNA reads as TGCGCCAGCAGCCAATCCCGACTAGCGGAACTACTCACAGATACGCAGTATTTT.

This chain uses TRBV28 with TRBJ1-1; 7 positions match TRBD1. The CDR3 length is 16 residues. Germline lookup yields CDR1 MDHEN and CDR2 SYDVKM. J gave up 6 bases and V 3 bases, and 13 bases lay outside the gene matches. The CDR3 DNA follows: TGTGCCAGCAGTTTTTCCCAGGGACAGATTGGGCCTGAAGCTTTCTTT. This gives the protein CASSFSQGQIGPEAFF.

This chain links TRBV5-1 with TRBJ1-1; D gene ambiguous. V lost 6 bases and J lost 0, with 9 bases in between. This CDR3 spans 13 amino acids. Looked up from germline, CDR1 is SGHRS and CDR2 is YFSETQ. Here the CDR3 reads CASKEGLNTEAFF. In nucleotides, the CDR3 is TGCGCCAGCAAAGAGGGATTGAACACTGAAGCTTTCTTT. Combining the CDR3 with reference TRBV5-1 and TRBJ1-1 gives the whole variable domain KAGVTQTPRYLIKTRGQQVTLSCSPISGHRSVSWYQQTPGQGLQFLFEYFSETQRNKGNFPGRFSGRQFSNSRSEMNVSTLELGDSALYLCASKEGLNTEAFFGQGTRLTVV.

The rearrangement uses TRBV2 and TRBJ2-7, with no clear D. Trimming removed 4 bases from V and 6 bases from J, with 10 bases in between. The CDR3 covers 12 residues. Germline assignment: CDR1 SNHLY and CDR2 FYNNEI. CDR3 amino acids: CASSAIGPEQYF. The CDR3 DNA follows: TGTGCCAGCAGTGCAATCGGGCCCGAGCAGTACTTC.

This clone was seen a single time. The chain joins TRBV14 to TRBJ2-3; TRBD1 agrees at 9 bases. Per the germline V gene, CDR1 is SGHDN and CDR2 is FVKESK. The CDR3 sequence is 16 residues long. V lost 4 bases, J lost 3 bases, and 8 bases stayed unmatched. The CDR3 DNA reads as TGTGCCAGCAGCCTCAACGGCGGACAGGGGACAGATACGCAGTATTTT. This codes for CASSLNGGQGTDTQYF.

V and J are TRBV5-1 and TRBJ2-3, with TRBD1 identical over 9 bases. Germline loops: CDR1 SGHRS, CDR2 YFSETQ. The length of the CDR3 is 16 residues. V lost 3 bases to trimming and J lost 2 bases; unmatched junction nucleotides: 7. In nucleotides, the CDR3 is TGCGCCAGCAGCTCGACAGGGGGAACCCACACAGATACGCAGTATTTT. Residues: CASSSTGGTHTDTQYF.

This sequence joins TRBV5-4 and TRBJ2-1, with TRBD2 identical over 8 bases. The V segment lost 3 bases and the J segment 7 bases; nucleotides outside the gene matches: 18. Germline values: CDR1 SGHNT, CDR2 YYREEE (reference sequence). The CDR3 totals 18 residues. The CDR3 DNA is TGTGCCAGCAGCTCAGGTATAGGAGCCGGGGGGGGCAAGAATGAGCAGTTCTTC. This codes for CASSSGIGAGGGKNEQFF. Based on the CDR3 plus reference TRBV5-4 and TRBJ2-1, the full variable domain is ETGVTQSPTHLIKTRGQQVTLRCSSQSGHNTVSWYQQALGQGPQFIFQYYREEENGRGNFPPRFSGLQFPNYSSELNVNALELDDSALYLCASSSGIGAGGGKNEQFFGPGTRLTVL.

The genes are TRBV7-2 and TRBJ2-7, with D tentatively TRBD1 or TRBD2 (5 bases each). In germline, CDR1 is SGHTA, CDR2 FQGNSA. V lost 6 bases and J 7 bases, leaving 19 bases between the germline ends. The CDR3 length is 14 residues. CDR3 amino acids: CASRQTGPGGEQYF. DNA for the CDR3: TGTGCCAGCAGACAAACGGGGCCCGGAGGAGAGCAGTACTTC.

V and J are TRBV4-3 and TRBJ2-7; no clear D gene. Germline CDR1 reads LGHNA; CDR2 reads YSLEER. The CDR3 is made up of 13 amino acids. V lost 4 bases to trimming and J lost 1 base, with 8 bases between them. The CDR3 protein is CASSPRVSYEQYF. The CDR3 DNA sequence: TGCGCCAGCAGCCCCAGAGTTTCCTACGAGCAGTACTTC.

This clone came up once. The CDR3 DNA reads as TGTGCCAGCAGCCCAAAGGGGAGTAATTCACCCCTCCACTTT. It translates to CASSPKGSNSPLHF. The V and J genes are TRBV9 and TRBJ1-6, with D tentatively TRBD1 (5 bases). Trimming took 4 bases from V and 6 from J, leaving 11 bases between them. The CDR3 is made up of 14 amino acids. Germline V CDR1 and CDR2: SGDLS, YYNGEE.

V is TRBV2 and J is TRBJ2-2; TRBD2 matches at 9 bases. Germline V gene lookup returns CDR1 SNHLY and CDR2 FYNNEI. The CDR3 runs to 17 residues. Trimming took 7 bases from V and 5 from J; bases not matched to a gene: 14. CDR3 in DNA: TGTGCCAGCAACGGGCCCATAGCGGGAGATATGACCGGGGAGCTGTTTTTT. As protein: CASNGPIAGDMTGELFF.

This chain connects TRBV15 to TRBJ1-3; D is unclear. Germline CDR1 and CDR2: LNHNV and YYDKDF (reference sequence). Trimming pared 0 bases from V and 3 bases from J, leaving 12 bases between. The CDR3 is 16 residues long. This CDR3 is CATSRDSGVDGNTIYF. The CDR3 nucleotides are TGTGCCACCAGCAGAGATAGCGGGGTTGATGGAAACACCATATATTTT.

The chain couples TRBV7-8 to TRBJ2-1; 8 bases line up with TRBD2. J gave up 5 bases and V 1 base, and 1 base lay outside the gene matches. The CDR3 covers 14 residues. The germline V gene encodes CDR1 SGHVS and CDR2 FQNEAQ. This chain's CDR3 is CASSLVAGHNEQFF. In nucleotides, the CDR3 is TGTGCCAGCAGCTTAGTAGCGGGGCACAATGAGCAGTTCTTC.

The chain uses TRBV10-1 and TRBJ1-2; the D is unclear. CDR3 size: 12 residues. V lost 3 bases and J 7 bases, leaving 9 bases between the germline ends. Germline V gives CDR1 WNHNN, CDR2 SYGVQD (reference sequence). The CDR3 DNA reads as TGCGCCAGCAGTGATGAAAAGAGTGGCTACACCTTC. Residues: CASSDEKSGYTF.

To note about this clone: Germline and junction disagree at one end, which may indicate a read error. The chain employs TRBV6-1 and TRBJ2-3, with 9 bases aligning to TRBD2. Germline lookup yields CDR1 MNHNS and CDR2 SASEGT. The length of the CDR3 is 15 residues. This CDR3 reads CATKSPGTSRDTQYF. DNA of the CDR3: TGTGCCACCAAGTCCCCCGGGACTAGCAGAGATACGCAGTATTTT.

V is TRBV11-3 and J is TRBJ1-4; 10 bases match TRBD1. J gave up 7 bases and V 5 bases, and 7 bases lay outside the gene matches. CDR3 length equals 15 residues. Per germline, CDR1 SGHNT and CDR2 YENEEA. The CDR3 coding sequence is TGTGCCAGCAGCCGTAGCGGACAGGGGGGTGAAAAACTGTTTTTT. Translation: CASSRSGQGGEKLFF.

The rearrangement joins TRBV2 to TRBJ2-3; D is ambiguous. Per germline, CDR1 SNHLY and CDR2 FYNNEI. The CDR3 covers 14 residues. V was trimmed by 4 bases and J by 2 bases, leaving 10 bases between them. The CDR3 coding sequence is TGTGCCAGCAGTGTCGGGCAGATCACAGATACGCAGTATTTT. As protein: CASSVGQITDTQYF.